The entry below gives a single T cell receptor beta chain sequence along with its context. Germline V gene lookup returns CDR1 SQVTM and CDR2 ANQGSEA. Trimming cost V 4 bases and J 8 bases, with 11 bases left between them. The CDR3 is 11 amino acids. The data belong to a study of control samples from healthy donors and cancer patients. Here immunoSEQ multiplex PCR was the method, and the copy in TCRdb shows in-frame clones only, minus some. The top ten clones hold approximately 0.58% of a sample with 95,000 to 150,000 clones, almost 95% of them seen once. V usage is TRBV29-1 and J usage is TRBJ1-1; D is unclear. Sequenced sample: PBMCs. This TCR was sampled from a man older than 75 with head and neck cancer. The CDR3 region has the DNA TGCAGCGTTGTTCCAGGCGCAGAAGCTTTCTTT. Encoded protein: CSVVPGAEAFF.